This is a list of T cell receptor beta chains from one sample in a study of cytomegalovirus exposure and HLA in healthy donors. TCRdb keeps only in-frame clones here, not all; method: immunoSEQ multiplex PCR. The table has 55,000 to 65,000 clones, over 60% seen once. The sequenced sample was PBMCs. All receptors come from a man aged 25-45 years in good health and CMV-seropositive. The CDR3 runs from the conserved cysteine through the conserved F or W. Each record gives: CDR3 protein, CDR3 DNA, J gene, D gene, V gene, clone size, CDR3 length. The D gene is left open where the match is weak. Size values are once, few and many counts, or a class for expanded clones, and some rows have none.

cdr3_aa: CASSLLSGTDYEQYF
cdr3_nt: TGTGCCAGCAGCTTATTGTCCGGGACAGACTACGAGCAGTACTTC
j_call: TRBJ2-7
d_call: TRBD1
v_call: TRBV7-8
clone_size: .
cdr3_length: 15

cdr3_aa: CASSVGSGGAEETQYF
cdr3_nt: TGTGCCAGCAGCGTAGGAAGCGGGGGGGCCGAAGAGACCCAGTACTTC
j_call: TRBJ2-5
d_call: TRBD2
v_call: TRBV9
clone_size: .
cdr3_length: 16

cdr3_aa: CASSYSGGNTEAFF
cdr3_nt: TGTGCCAGCAGTTACTCAGGCGGGAACACTGAAGCTTTCTTT
j_call: TRBJ1-1
d_call: .
v_call: TRBV6-6
clone_size: few
cdr3_length: 14

cdr3_aa: CASLQGVTEAFF
cdr3_nt: TGTGCCAGCCTTCAGGGGGTAACTGAAGCTTTCTTT
j_call: TRBJ1-1
d_call: TRBD1
v_call: TRBV2
clone_size: .
cdr3_length: 12

cdr3_aa: CASSLTGSTDTQYF
cdr3_nt: TGCGCCAGCAGCCTGACAGGGAGCACAGATACGCAGTATTTT
j_call: TRBJ2-3
d_call: TRBD1
v_call: TRBV4-1
clone_size: .
cdr3_length: 14

cdr3_aa: CASTRRAGGSYEQYF
cdr3_nt: TGTGCCAGCACCCGTAGGGCGGGGGGCTCCTACGAGCAGTACTTC
j_call: TRBJ2-7
d_call: TRBD2
v_call: TRBV9
clone_size: few
cdr3_length: 15

cdr3_aa: CASSFGGSLSGNTIYF
cdr3_nt: TGTGCCAGCAGCTTCGGCGGCAGTCTCTCTGGAAACACCATATATTTT
j_call: TRBJ1-3
d_call: .
v_call: TRBV7-2
clone_size: .
cdr3_length: 16

cdr3_aa: CASEPGRVFTGAYGYTF
cdr3_nt: TGTGCCTCCGAGCCGGGCAGGGTGTTTACAGGGGCATATGGCTACACCTTC
j_call: TRBJ1-2
d_call: TRBD1
v_call: TRBV30
clone_size: .
cdr3_length: 17

cdr3_aa: CASSLQGYEQYF
cdr3_nt: TGCGCCAGCAGCTTACAGGGTTACGAGCAGTACTTC
j_call: TRBJ2-7
d_call: .
v_call: TRBV5-1
clone_size: .
cdr3_length: 12

cdr3_aa: CASSHHLDEQYF
cdr3_nt: TGTGCCAGCAGTCATCACTTGGACGAGCAGTACTTC
j_call: TRBJ2-7
d_call: .
v_call: TRBV27
clone_size: once
cdr3_length: 12

cdr3_aa: CAISDPTLGTVYGYTF
cdr3_nt: TGTGCCATCAGTGACCCGACCCTCGGGACAGTATATGGCTACACCTTC
j_call: TRBJ1-2
d_call: TRBD1
v_call: TRBV10-3
clone_size: .
cdr3_length: 16

cdr3_aa: CASSLGGRNTQYF
cdr3_nt: TGTGCCAGCAGCTTAGGGGGCAGGAATACGCAGTATTTT
j_call: TRBJ2-3
d_call: .
v_call: TRBV7-9
clone_size: .
cdr3_length: 13

cdr3_aa: CASSSQGLGTEAFF
cdr3_nt: TGTGCCAGCAGCTCACAGGGTTTAGGGACTGAAGCTTTCTTT
j_call: TRBJ1-1
d_call: .
v_call: TRBV9
clone_size: .
cdr3_length: 14

cdr3_aa: CASSQGLAGFADTQYF
cdr3_nt: TGCGCCAGCAGCCAAGGACTAGCGGGGTTTGCAGATACGCAGTATTTT
j_call: TRBJ2-3
d_call: TRBD2
v_call: TRBV4-1
clone_size: .
cdr3_length: 16

cdr3_aa: CATSRQPRPEAFF
cdr3_nt: TGTGCCACCTCTCGACAGCCGCGACCTGAAGCTTTCTTT
j_call: TRBJ1-1
d_call: .
v_call: TRBV15
clone_size: .
cdr3_length: 13

cdr3_aa: CAMSHGYTF
cdr3_nt: TGTGCCATGTCTCATGGCTACACCTTC
j_call: TRBJ1-2
d_call: .
v_call: TRBV30
clone_size: .
cdr3_length: 9

cdr3_aa: CSGRGLAGGNTGELFF
cdr3_nt: TGCAGCGGGCGGGGTCTAGCGGGGGGCAACACCGGGGAGCTGTTTTTT
j_call: TRBJ2-2
d_call: TRBD2
v_call: TRBV29-1
clone_size: .
cdr3_length: 16

cdr3_aa: CASSQEPHRDRVIYGYTF
cdr3_nt: TGCGCCAGCAGCCAAGAGCCCCACCGGGACAGGGTGATTTATGGCTACACCTTC
j_call: TRBJ1-2
d_call: TRBD1
v_call: TRBV4-3
clone_size: few
cdr3_length: 18

cdr3_aa: CASSQAGYGYTF
cdr3_nt: TGTGCCAGCAGTCAAGCGGGGTATGGCTACACCTTC
j_call: TRBJ1-2
d_call: .
v_call: TRBV11-1
clone_size: few
cdr3_length: 12

cdr3_aa: CSSSPTADRGSTEAFF
cdr3_nt: TGTTCCAGCAGCCCGACCGCGGACAGGGGATCCACTGAAGCTTTCTTT
j_call: TRBJ1-1
d_call: TRBD1
v_call: TRBV7-9
clone_size: .
cdr3_length: 16